This T cell receptor (beta chain) was sequenced during a study of shared clonotypes between healthy human individuals (dated by TCRdb to 2018 to 2020). General notes on the study: A few men and two women, aged 18 to 49 years, made up the cohort. Leukapheresis yielded between about 0.8 and 9.5 billion PBMCs per donor. To estimate repertoire size and how much clonotype sharing occurs between individuals, the study deeply sequenced the blood TCR repertoires of several healthy adults. For each donor, CD4 naive and CD4 memory were each run on three plates, CD8 naive on two plates, and CD8 memory on one plate. Libraries were prepared and TCR repertoires were sequenced by different laboratories using diverse techniques, in order to increase sequencing depth and limit assay-specific biases. Study-wide conclusions, independent of this receptor: Sampling was restricted to blood, and TCR repertoires in tissue are likely to differ from TCR repertoires in blood. Compared with non-shared clonotypes, clonotypes shared by all four sorted-subset donors had higher generation probabilities. Rarefaction of sorted-subset datasets indicated incomplete sequencing despite the large sequencing depth. When several donors were compared, the shared fraction of clonotypes was around 4.6% for naive CD4, approximately 3.5% for naive CD8, 2% to 2.5% for memory CD4, and 0.35% to 0.5% for memory CD8. The genetic and exposure-history diversity represented was limited by the small number of donors. Larger estimated clonotype richness was generally found for naive subsets than for memory subsets. Based on pairwise subsampling, the degree of clonotype sharing among donors was expected to be affected by sequencing depth.

About this clone: Its recognized antigen is unknown. Within one base of it there is no much larger clone, and no base qualities were kept.

TCR CDR3 regions were amplified from genomic DNA by multiplex PCR using the deep immunoSEQ assay. For each cell subset, the extracted genomic DNA was distributed evenly across all wells of several immunoSEQ 96-well plates, and each plate served as one replicate. For sorted subsets, roughly 200 ng of genomic DNA, equivalent to 30,000 or so T cell genomes, went into each replicate PCR. The purified libraries were quantified using a Qubit 3.0 fluorometer, sized with a Bioanalyzer 2100, and then quantified again using the KAPA Library Quantification kit. Each immunoSEQ 96-well plate was sequenced on its own single-read 150-cycle Illumina NextSeq 550 flow cell. Regarding the original processing steps: Because only junctional sequences without quality scores were contained in the immunoSEQ output, filtering matching that applied to full-length reads could not be performed. Sequences were annotated with PyIR, a Python wrapper for IgBLAST v1.9, using IMGT germline references to assign V/J genes and CDR3. Reads were removed for weak V/J assignments (E-value above 1e-6), missing CDR3, stop codons, out-of-frame junctions, or ambiguous translated residues. A V3J clonotype was defined by an identical inferred V gene, J gene, and CDR3 amino acid sequence. The percentage overlap between two repertoires was calculated by dividing the number of shared unique clonotypes by the size of the smaller repertoire. Three approaches were used to assess repertoire richness: RTK rarefaction, the Chao1 estimator, and Recon v2.1 estimates of unobserved clonotypes. For all TCRbeta clonotypes obtained by the gDNA method from four donors, generation probabilities were computed with OLGA. Entries here come from immuneACCESS through TCRdb and include only in-frame sequences with V and J called. Some clones fail to appear in such tables; in the studies checked, an unresolved V gene covers under half of the shortfall, and the cause of the remainder is unknown. V and J calls plus clone size are reproduced from that table; the DNA served to infer D and trimming. In this sample the table shows 2 million to 3 million clones, roughly 93% of which occur a single time. The top ten clonotypes cover 0.36% of the sample.

CDR1 and CDR2 are drawn from the germline V gene: MNHEY, SVGAGI. The CDR3 starts with the cysteine, ends with the phenylalanine, and has 15 residues. Only CDR3 DNA is held: 45 bases, read in frame from base 1. The donors were healthy, HIV-negative adults with no recently reported acute infections or vaccinations. Only Caucasian adults living in Nashville, Tennessee, USA were represented among the donors. CD4+ T cells were enriched by magnetic negative selection, after which naive cells were positively selected on CD45RA and the negative fraction was taken as the memory subset. Blood was collected by leukapheresis, and PBMCs were isolated by Ficoll-Histopaque density gradient centrifugation and then cryopreserved in liquid nitrogen vapor phase. Purity and quantity of every magnetically sorted T cell population were checked by analytical flow cytometry. Genomic DNA was isolated from every sorted fraction and measured by UV absorbance on a Nanodrop 2000c.

The sample consisted of naive CD4+ T cells from PBMCs. The intended sense of this specimen's cell subset or site label: CD45RA+ positively selected. The source is a man between 18 and 35 years old in good health. Some clones in this sample may be carry-over from other donors' samples. Recombination connected TRBV6-5 to TRBJ2-5; the D gene remains uncertain. The end of the DNA aligns better with TRBJ2-7, so the J call may be wrong. The DNA reads as follows: TGTGCCAGCAGTTACTCGTCAGCGTATCCCTACGAGCAGTACTTC. It is translated as CASSYSSAYPYEQYF.